The 10 T cell receptor beta chains below all came from one sample that was sequenced in a study of HIV-infected patients and healthy controls. cDNA was made from about 480 ng RNA using alpha and beta constant primers. Separate chain-specific third strand synthesis with multiplexing indices produced the alpha and beta libraries. A single record per CDR3 protein comes from TCRdb applying MiXCR to the 5' RACE reads. The profile covers about 13,000 distinct CDR3 sequences, with approximately 10% appearing a single time and about 6% taken by the ten largest. Whole blood was used without fractionation, so all unsorted peripheral T cells were included. The specimen sequenced was blood. Receptors originate from an adult in good health.

This clonotype was counted ten times or more. The chain has TRBV7-8 and TRBJ2-7, with D possibly called TRBD1 or TRBD2 (7 bases each). The CDR3 totals 19 residues. Germline CDR1 SGHVS, CDR2 FQNEAQ. V was shortened by 0 bases and J by 0 bases, with 21 bases between the two germline ends. The CDR3 nucleotides are TGTGCCAGCAGCTTAGCGGTGGCAGGGGAGGGGGCTAGCTCCTACGAGCAGTACTTC. Translated, it gives CASSLAVAGEGASSYEQYF.

This clonotype was counted at least ten times. The chain combines TRBV30 with TRBJ2-1, with 9 bases that match TRBD2. Per the germline V gene, CDR1 is GTSNPN and CDR2 is SVGIG (reference sequence). CDR3 length equals 15 residues. V gave up 1 base and J gave up 13 bases; unmatched junction bases: 14. CDR3 coding DNA: TGTGCCTGGAGTGGCTCTAGCGGGGCCCCCGGCGAACAGTTCTTC. Protein product: CAWSGSSGAPGEQFF. The full variable domain, with the rest looked up from reference TRBV30 and TRBJ2-1, is SQTIHQWPATLVQPVGSPLSLECTVEGTSNPNLYWYRQAAGRGLQLLFYSVGIGQISSEVPQNLSASRPQDRQFILSSKKLLLSDSGFYLCAWSGSSGAPGEQFFGPGTRLTVL.

This clonotype was seen many times. The V and J genes are TRBV28 and TRBJ2-3; a weak D match, TRBD2 (6 bases). The ends were cut back, 6 bases at V and 2 bases at J, with 9 bases in the middle. This CDR3 is built from 13 residues. Germline loops: CDR1 MDHEN, CDR2 SYDVKM. CDR3 in DNA: TGTGCCAGCAGGGAGGACTACACAGATACGCAGTATTTT. It translates to CASREDYTDTQYF.

The table lists this clonotype with many counts. CDR3 residues: CASSLAIEGLPQHF. In DNA form, the CDR3 reads TGTGCCAGCAGCTTGGCCATCGAGGGCCTGCCCCAGCATTTT. This sequence joins TRBV5-5 and TRBJ1-5, with D uncertain. This CDR3 spans 14 amino acids. Trimming shortened V by 0 bases and J by 9 bases, and 13 bases separated the two germline ends. CDR1 is SGHKS, CDR2 YYEKEE, per germline (reference sequence). Based on the CDR3 plus reference TRBV5-5 and TRBJ1-5, the full variable domain is DAGVTQSPTHLIKTRGQQVTLRCSPISGHKSVSWYQQVLGQGPQFIFQYYEKEERGRGNFPDRFSARQFPNYSSELNVNALLLGDSALYLCASSLAIEGLPQHFGDGTRLSIL.

The chain combines TRBV29-1 with TRBJ2-3; perhaps TRBD1 as D (5 bases). From germline, CDR1 is SQVTM and CDR2 ANQGSEA. The CDR3 runs 14 residues. Trimming stripped 3 bases from V and 2 bases from J, with 12 bases between. The CDR3 DNA is TGCAGCGTTGACCCCAGGGAAGCCACAGATACGCAGTATTTT. This sequence encodes CSVDPREATDTQYF.

The chain links TRBV19 to TRBJ2-1, with D perhaps matching TRBD2 (5 bases). The V and J ends lost 1 base and 7 bases respectively, with 8 bases between them. The CDR3 is 13 amino acids. Germline assignment: CDR1 LNHDA and CDR2 SQIVND (reference sequence). CDR3 region: CASSIGSGNEQFF. The CDR3 region has the DNA TGTGCCAGTAGTATAGGGTCGGGGAATGAGCAGTTCTTC.

This clonotype came up a few times. The CDR3 here is CASSLSLRQGTDYGYTF. In DNA, the CDR3 is TGCGCCAGCAGCCTTAGTCTGAGACAGGGAACGGACTATGGCTACACCTTC. This rearrangement joins TRBV4-1 to TRBJ1-2, with 7 bases fitting TRBD1. The CDR3 totals 17 residues. In germline, CDR1 is MGHRA, CDR2 YSYEKL. V was pared by 4 bases and J by 3 bases, with 14 bases of the junction left unmatched.

By frequency in the sample, this clonotype is medium-sized. The chain uses TRBV12-3 or TRBV12-4 and TRBJ2-1; possibly TRBD2 for D (6 bases). V shed 6 bases and J shed 3 bases, with 12 bases lying between them. This CDR3 is built from 14 residues. CDR3 residues: CASSLRRDYNEQFF. The CDR3 DNA reads as TGTGCCAGCAGCTTGCGGAGGGACTACAATGAGCAGTTCTTC.

This clonotype was seen only a few times. This chain links TRBV2 with TRBJ2-5; unclear D gene. The germline CDR1 and CDR2 sequences are SNHLY and FYNNEI. The CDR3 runs 13 residues. V lost 6 bases, J lost 2 bases, and 10 bases lay in between. The CDR3 DNA sequence: TGTGCCAGCAGGGCGGCTGGTCAAGAGACCCAGTACTTC. Residues: CASRAAGQETQYF.

This clonotype has a count of ten or more. V is TRBV20-1 and J is TRBJ2-1; 9 bases line up with TRBD2. The CDR3 totals 13 residues. In germline, CDR1 is DFQATT, CDR2 SNEGSKA (reference sequence). V lost 6 bases to trimming and J lost 6 bases; unmatched junction nucleotides: 6. The CDR3 DNA sequence: TGCAGTGCAGGGGGCGGGAGGGTCAATGAGCAGTTCTTC. Its protein is CSAGGGRVNEQFF.